These 18 T cell receptor beta chains were all obtained from the same sample, sequenced in a study of immune evolution from preneoplasia to lung adenocarcinoma. Profiled with immunoSEQ multiplex PCR; TCRdb holds only in-frame clones, not every one. Counted here are about 4,500 clones, around 90% occurring once; the ten biggest clones make up about 3%. Input material: FFPE invasive lung adenocarcinoma tissue. All receptors derive from a person aged 45 to 59 with lung adenocarcinoma.

CDR3 nucleotides: TGTGCCAGCAGCACCATTGGGGGGAACACTGAAGCTTTCTTT. It encodes CASSTIGGNTEAFF. This chain uses TRBV6-1 with TRBJ1-1; tentatively, D is TRBD1 (5 bases). This CDR3 has 14 residues. Germline CDR1 reads MNHNS; CDR2 reads SASEGT. V was pared by 6 bases and J by 1 base, with 12 bases between.

This chain joins TRBV7-8 and TRBJ1-4; no clear D. Germline CDR1 SGHVS, CDR2 FQNEAQ. V lost 3 bases and J 4 bases, leaving 9 bases between the germline ends. This CDR3 has 14 amino acids. CDR3 sequence reads: CASSLTPNNEKLFF. CDR3 nucleotides: TGTGCCAGCAGCTTGACACCGAATAATGAAAAACTGTTTTTT.

This chain connects TRBV15 to TRBJ2-2, with D unclear. Trimming took 7 bases from V and 1 from J, leaving 10 bases between them. This CDR3 spans 14 amino acids. Germline CDR1 reads LNHNV; CDR2 reads YYDKDF (reference sequence). CDR3 in DNA: TGTGCCACCACTCCCGAGCGGAACACCGGGGAGCTGTTTTTT. Translated: CATTPERNTGELFF.

This clone was recorded once. The chain is built from TRBV9 and TRBJ2-3, with 10 bases fitting TRBD2. Germline CDR1 SGDLS, CDR2 YYNGEE. V shed 4 bases and J 1 base; nucleotides not matched to a gene: 3. The CDR3 contains 15 residues. DNA for the CDR3: TGTGCCAGCAGCACCAGCGGGAGGGGCACAGATACGCAGTATTTT. It specifies CASSTSGRGTDTQYF. Combining the CDR3 with reference TRBV9 and TRBJ2-3 gives the whole variable domain DSGVTQTPKHLITATGQRVTLRCSPRSGDLSVYWYQQSLDQGLQFLIQYYNGEERAKGNILERFSAQQFPDLHSELNLSSLELGDSALYFCASSTSGRGTDTQYFGPGTRLTVL.

Here the CDR3 reads CASSWWMGQGGDQPQHF. Written as DNA, the CDR3 is TGTGCCAGCAGTTGGTGGATGGGCCAGGGAGGCGATCAGCCCCAGCATTTT. The chain carries TRBV28 and TRBJ1-5; D is perhaps TRBD1 (5 bases). Germline CDR1 is MDHEN and CDR2 is SYDVKM. The CDR3 extends over 17 amino acids. V lost 4 bases to trimming and J lost 5 bases, with 21 bases between them.

This sequence joins TRBV11-2 and TRBJ2-1; the match to TRBD2 covers 10 bases. Germline CDR1 reads SGHAT; CDR2 reads FQNNGV. The V gene end was trimmed by 5 bases and the J gene end by 11 bases; junction bases not matched to a gene: 12. The CDR3 loop spans 15 amino acids. The CDR3 region is CASSPKREGWLKQFF. The CDR3 DNA reads TGTGCCAGCAGCCCGAAGCGGGAGGGCTGGTTAAAGCAGTTCTTC.

Turning to this clone: One end of the junction varies from germline; a read error may be responsible. J is TRBJ2-1 and V is TRBV7-9, with 8 bases that match TRBD2. This CDR3 is 13 amino acids long. Germline V gene data show CDR1 as SEHNR and CDR2 as FQNEAQ (reference sequence). CDR3 DNA sequence: TGTGCCAGCAGCCCCCAGCTCGAGCGGGAGCCGTTCTTC. Translating it yields CASSPQLEREPFF.

The rearrangement uses TRBV18 and TRBJ1-2, with D possibly matching TRBD1 (6 bases). CDR3 length: 15 amino acids. CDR1 and CDR2 from the germline V gene are KGHSH and LQKENI. Trimming took off 6 bases at V and 4 bases at J, with 18 bases between the two ends. CDR3 loop: CASSQGKGGSYGYTF. The CDR3 nucleotides read TGTGCCAGCTCCCAAGGGAAGGGGGGATCCTATGGCTACACCTTC.

The chain couples TRBV19 to TRBJ2-7; D gene unclear. The V and J ends lost 3 bases and 6 bases respectively, with 6 bases between them. This CDR3 contains 11 residues. Germline CDR1 LNHDA, CDR2 SQIVND (reference sequence). CDR3 DNA sequence: TGTGCCAGTAGTATGTACGGCGAGCAGTACTTC. Protein sequence: CASSMYGEQYF.

This chain uses TRBV7-2 with TRBJ1-1; no definite D call. CDR1 is SGHTA and CDR2 is FQGNSA in the germline V gene. CDR3 length equals 12 residues. Trimming stripped 1 base from V and 4 bases from J, with 4 bases between. The chain's CDR3 is CASSLGLTEAFF. The CDR3 DNA follows: TGTGCCAGCAGCTTAGGGCTCACTGAAGCTTTCTTT.

The table lists this clone with a few counts. V gene TRBV14 combines with J gene TRBJ1-3; D gene ambiguous. V lost 4 bases and J 1 base, leaving 8 bases between the germline ends. Per the germline V gene, CDR1 is SGHDN and CDR2 is FVKESK. CDR3 length: 14 residues. CDR3 bases: TGTGCCAGCAGCCCGACGGGTTCTGGAAACACCATATATTTT. Residues: CASSPTGSGNTIYF.

This clone has a handful of counts. The chain carries TRBV9 and TRBJ1-1, with TRBD1 matching 7 bases. V trimming: 4 bases; J trimming: 3 bases; junction bases outside the gene matches: 9. Looked up from germline, CDR1 is SGDLS and CDR2 is YYNGEE. The CDR3 has 15 amino acids. The DNA for the CDR3 is TGTGCCAGCAGCCCCCACGGGACAGAATACACTGAAGCTTTCTTT. Residues: CASSPHGTEYTEAFF.

CDR3 nucleotide sequence: TGTGCCAGCAGCTTCGGCGGGAGGGCCGGAGAGCAGTACTTC. As protein: CASSFGGRAGEQYF. The V and J genes are TRBV5-4 and TRBJ2-7; 9 bases agree with TRBD2. The CDR3 extends over 14 amino acids. Trimming took 2 bases from V and 7 from J; bases not matched to a gene: 7. Germline CDR1 is SGHNT and CDR2 is YYREEE (reference sequence).

The J gene is TRBJ1-1, the V gene TRBV18, with no clear D. V shed 6 bases and J shed 3 bases, with 11 bases lying between them. Germline V lookup: CDR1 KGHSH, CDR2 LQKENI. The CDR3 consists of 13 residues. CDR3 bases: TGTGCCAGCTCTATAGACCTCGACACTGAAGCTTTCTTT. It translates to CASSIDLDTEAFF.

A single count supports this clone. The chain joins TRBV28 to TRBJ1-2; no firm D call. V was pared by 2 bases and J by 4 bases, with 14 bases between. The CDR3 spans 15 residues. Germline V gene data show CDR1 as MDHEN and CDR2 as SYDVKM. The CDR3, as DNA: TGTGCCAGCAGTTTAGAAGGACGTTTCATCTATGGCTACACCTTC. This encodes CASSLEGRFIYGYTF.

A word on this clone: Other DNA sequences from this sample encode an identical CDR3 as well. The chain employs TRBV28 and TRBJ2-7, with TRBD1 matching over 10 bases. The V gene end was trimmed by 6 bases and the J gene end by 3 bases; junction bases not matched to a gene: 2. Germline CDR1 reads MDHEN; CDR2 reads SYDVKM. The CDR3 runs 13 residues. CDR3 DNA: TGTGCCAGCAGGACAGGGGGCCGCTACGAGCAGTACTTC. It yields the protein CASRTGGRYEQYF.

V gene TRBV29-1 combines with J gene TRBJ1-1; TRBD1 aligns across 10 bases. V shed 0 bases, J shed 7 bases, and the junction held 2 bases outside the gene matches. This CDR3 spans 13 amino acids. Germline CDR1 reads SQVTM; CDR2 reads ANQGSEA. The CDR3 DNA sequence: TGCAGCGTTGAAGAAGGGGACAGGGGTGAAGCTTTCTTT. Translating it yields CSVEEGDRGEAFF.

CDR3 residues: CASRGQGRSEQYF. In nucleotides, the CDR3 is TGTGCCAGCAGGGGACAGGGAAGGTCCGAGCAGTACTTC. The gene calls are TRBV28 and TRBJ2-7, with TRBD1 matching over 9 bases. Germline V gene lookup returns CDR1 MDHEN and CDR2 SYDVKM. The junction had 6 bases not matched to a gene; V was cut back by 6 bases and J by 6 bases. This CDR3 comprises 13 residues. Based on the CDR3 plus reference TRBV28 and TRBJ2-7, the full variable domain is DVKVTQSSRYLVKRTGEKVFLECVQDMDHENMFWYRQDPGLGLRLIYFSYDVKMKEKGDIPEGYSVSREKKERFSLILESASTNQTSMYLCASRGQGRSEQYFGPGTRLTVT.